This T cell receptor (beta chain) was sequenced in a study of blood T cell repertoires in COVID-19. Study-wide background: Samples taken during acute and convalescent COVID-19 were collected in the United States, Italy and Spain. T cells, B-cell-depleted T cells, or PBMCs provided the cDNA or gDNA that served as material.

Germline lookup yields CDR1 MDHEN and CDR2 SYDVKM. The ends were cut back, 7 bases at V and 11 bases at J, with 18 bases in the middle. The CDR3 spans 14 residues. Source study methods: Using reference gene primer amplification, nucleated cell counts were estimated. Here immunoSEQ multiplex PCR was the method, and the copy in TCRdb shows in-frame clones only, minus some. That table furnishes V, J and clone size, whereas the DNA furnished D and trimming. The sample holds roughly 180,000 clones, about 84% seen once. Sequenced: peripheral blood. The chain uses TRBV28 and TRBJ1-6, with no clear D. This TCR derives from a woman aged 25-40 years with acute or convalescent COVID-19. Here the CDR3 reads CASTKEGAGAPLHF. The CDR3 region has the DNA TGTGCCAGCACCAAAGAGGGCGCAGGTGCACCCCTCCACTTT.